The rows below give T cell receptor beta chains drawn from one sample of a study of CD8 T cells in Susac syndrome. TCRdb reprocessed the immunoSEQ multiplex PCR reads with MiXCR, giving one entry per CDR3 protein. The top ten clones hold around 0.45% of a sample with 75,000 to 95,000 distinct CDR3 sequences, over 85% of them seen once. Sequencing was performed on CD8+ T cells from PBMCs. Source of these receptors: a human donor with Susac syndrome. The CDR3 runs from the conserved cysteine through the conserved F or W. A D gene is named only where the DNA matches it firmly. Clone size is shown for a subset of rows, as once, few, many or a class of expanded clone.

>-|TRBJ2-5|-|TRBV15
CATSRGPIQQETQYF
TGTGCCACCAGCAGAGGCCCCATCCAACAAGAGACCCAGTACTTC
>-|TRBJ2-1|TRBD2|TRBV4-3
CASSHDSGSPDEQFF
TGCGCCAGCAGCCACGATAGCGGGAGTCCAGATGAGCAGTTCTTC
>-|TRBJ2-6|-|TRBV5-8
CASSPQVWVGGANVLTF
TGTGCCAGCAGCCCCCAGGTATGGGTCGGTGGGGCCAACGTCCTGACTTTC
>-|TRBJ1-1|-|TRBV2
CAGTQREDTEAFF
TGTGCCGGGACACAACGGGAGGACACTGAAGCTTTCTTT
>-|TRBJ2-1|-|TRBV13
CASSPPGGPRGEQFF
TGTGCCAGCAGCCCCCCTGGAGGGCCTCGGGGGGAGCAGTTCTTC
>once|TRBJ2-5|-|TRBV6-5
CASSYRDRQETQYF
TGTGCCAGCAGTTACCGTGACAGACAAGAGACCCAGTACTTC
>-|TRBJ1-4|-|TRBV12-3/TRBV12-4
CASSLRDRNEKLFF
TGTGCCAGCAGCCTTAGGGACCGCAATGAAAAACTGTTTTTT
>-|TRBJ2-2|TRBD2|TRBV15
CATSSNKRLAGYTGELFF
TGTGCCACCAGCTCAAACAAGAGACTAGCGGGGTACACCGGGGAGCTGTTTTTT
>-|TRBJ2-5|-|TRBV3-1
CASSQETSGETQYF
TGTGCCAGCAGCCAAGAGACTAGTGGAGAGACCCAGTACTTC
>-|TRBJ2-6|TRBD2|TRBV2
CASRDAAGASSGANVLTF
TGTGCCAGCAGGGACGCAGCGGGGGCCAGCTCTGGGGCCAACGTCCTGACTTTC
>-|TRBJ1-2|-|TRBV5-6
CASSLFRRYGYTF
TGTGCCAGCAGTTTATTCCGACGGTATGGCTACACCTTC
>-|TRBJ1-1|TRBD1|TRBV5-1
CASSPRPDRGMNTEAFF
TGCGCCAGCAGCCCCAGACCGGACAGGGGGATGAACACTGAAGCTTTCTTT
>-|TRBJ2-1|TRBD2|TRBV19
CASSWGGNEQFF
TGTGCCAGTAGCTGGGGGGGGAATGAGCAGTTCTTC
>once|TRBJ2-7|TRBD1|TRBV19
CASTPQGQGAYEQYF
TGTGCCAGTACTCCCCAGGGGCAGGGGGCCTACGAGCAGTACTTC
>-|TRBJ1-1|-|TRBV19
CASSIWGIGTEAFF
TGTGCCAGTAGTATATGGGGAATTGGAACTGAAGCTTTCTTT
>once|TRBJ2-1|TRBD2|TRBV28
CASSLNWLAGDNEQFF
TGTGCCAGCAGTTTAAATTGGCTAGCGGGCGACAATGAGCAGTTCTTC
>-|TRBJ1-3|-|TRBV29-1
CSVGEGNGNTIYF
TGCAGCGTTGGTGAGGGGAATGGAAACACCATATATTTT
>-|TRBJ1-2|TRBD1|TRBV9
CASSVGTGDYGYTF
TGTGCCAGCAGCGTCGGGACAGGGGACTATGGCTACACCTTT
>-|TRBJ2-3|TRBD2|TRBV20-1
CSATGTSGETDTQYF
TGCAGTGCTACCGGGACTAGCGGGGAGACAGATACGCAGTATTTT
>-|TRBJ1-5|-|TRBV3-1
CASSQDFGGSNQPQHF
TGTGCCAGCAGCCAAGATTTTGGGGGTAGCAATCAGCCCCAGCATTTT
>-|TRBJ1-1|TRBD1|TRBV12-3/TRBV12-4
CASSLTGGRNTEAFF
TGTGCCAGCAGTTTGACAGGGGGTCGCAACACTGAAGCTTTCTTT
>once|TRBJ1-1|-|TRBV19
CASSMTYRTEAFF
TGTGCCAGTAGTATGACCTACAGGACTGAAGCTTTCTTT
>-|TRBJ1-6|TRBD1|TRBV11-2
CASSRQGFDSPLHF
TGTGCCAGCAGCAGACAGGGCTTCGATTCACCCCTCCACTTT
>-|TRBJ2-7|-|TRBV23-1
CASSQIIFETGTDEQYF
TGCGCCAGCAGTCAAATCATTTTTGAGACAGGTACTGACGAGCAGTACTTC
>-|TRBJ1-5|-|TRBV19
CASNIWGREDQPQHF
TGTGCCAGTAACATCTGGGGGCGGGAGGATCAGCCCCAGCATTTT
>-|TRBJ2-1|TRBD1|TRBV6-1
CASTEGTVVGNEQFF
TGTGCCAGCACTGAAGGGACAGTGGTCGGCAATGAGCAGTTCTTC
>-|TRBJ2-4|TRBD1|TRBV11-2
CASSSGRTGEGDIQYF
TGTGCCAGCAGCTCCGGAAGGACAGGGGAAGGAGACATTCAGTACTTC
>-|TRBJ2-3|-|TRBV20-1
CSATESTDTQYF
TGCAGTGCTACAGAAAGCACAGATACGCAGTATTTT
>-|TRBJ2-2|TRBD2|TRBV24-1
CATSDPPAGETGELFF
TGTGCCACCAGTGACCCCCCAGCGGGAGAAACCGGGGAGCTGTTTTTT
>once|TRBJ1-2|-|TRBV9
CASSEGGFGYTF
TGTGCCAGCAGCGAAGGCGGGTTTGGCTACACCTTC
>-|TRBJ2-7|-|TRBV7-6
CASSPAGQELYEQYF
TGTGCCAGCAGCCCCGCGGGGCAGGAACTATACGAGCAGTACTTC
>-|TRBJ2-3|TRBD1|TRBV5-1
CASSLRDRGQDTQYF
TGCGCCAGCAGCCTACGGGACAGGGGGCAAGATACGCAGTATTTT
>-|TRBJ1-2|TRBD1|TRBV5-4
CGTGQGTGAPLGYTF
TGTGGCACGGGACAGGGGACGGGGGCCCCCCTCGGCTACACCTTC
>-|TRBJ1-1|TRBD1|TRBV19
CASSPGQGGTEAFF
TGTGCCAGTAGTCCGGGACAGGGGGGAACTGAAGCTTTCTTT
>-|TRBJ2-1|-|TRBV12-3/TRBV12-4
CASSLGHVGREQFF
TGTGCCAGCAGTTTGGGTCACGTCGGTCGTGAGCAGTTCTTC
>once|TRBJ2-2|TRBD2|TRBV6-2/TRBV6-3
CASSYGTSGREASTGELFF
TGTGCCAGCAGTTATGGAACTAGCGGGAGGGAAGCGAGCACCGGGGAGCTGTTTTTT
>-|TRBJ2-1|TRBD2|TRBV12-3/TRBV12-4
CASSLGTSGSSEQFF
TGTGCCAGCAGTTTAGGGACTAGCGGGAGTAGTGAGCAGTTCTTC
>-|TRBJ2-1|-|TRBV7-2
CASSLAYKGRVNNEQFF
TGTGCCAGCAGCTTAGCGTATAAGGGGCGCGTCAACAATGAGCAGTTCTTC
>-|TRBJ1-3|-|TRBV7-2
CASSFTGSGNTIYF
TGTGCCAGCAGCTTTACAGGGTCTGGAAACACCATATATTTT
>-|TRBJ1-1|-|TRBV19
CASSPQGHSKSYTEAFF
TGTGCCAGTAGCCCTCAGGGGCATTCGAAGAGTTACACTGAAGCTTTCTTT
>-|TRBJ2-5|-|TRBV20-1
CSARVAEETQYF
TGCAGTGCTAGAGTGGCGGAAGAGACCCAGTACTTC
>-|TRBJ2-7|-|TRBV18
CASSPKLSGVSYEQYF
TGTGCCAGCTCACCCAAACTGTCGGGGGTCTCCTACGAGCAGTACTTC
>-|TRBJ2-5|TRBD2|TRBV7-8
CASSSSGSQETQYF
TGTGCCAGCAGCTCTAGCGGGAGCCAAGAGACCCAGTACTTC
>-|TRBJ2-1|TRBD1|TRBV2
CASTPMAGDSEQFF
TGTGCCAGCACCCCGATGGCAGGGGACAGTGAGCAGTTCTTC
>-|TRBJ1-2|-|TRBV20-1
CSAPGIYGYTF
TGCAGTGCCCCAGGGATCTATGGCTACACCTTC
>-|TRBJ1-1|TRBD1|TRBV6-5
CASSSSEGADFSEAFF
TGTGCCAGCAGTTCGTCGGAGGGGGCAGATTTTTCTGAAGCTTTCTTT
>once|TRBJ2-7|-|TRBV4-3
CASSQGLMGTGPYEQYF
TGCGCCAGCAGCCAAGGTTTGATGGGGACGGGACCCTACGAGCAGTACTTC
>-|TRBJ2-1|-|TRBV4-1
CASSQERFNEQFF
TGCGCCAGCAGCCAAGAGCGGTTCAATGAGCAGTTCTTC
>-|TRBJ1-5|-|TRBV2
CASSEEQTYSGNQPQHF
TGTGCCAGCAGTGAAGAACAGACCTATTCTGGCAATCAGCCCCAGCATTTT
>once|TRBJ2-5|-|TRBV20-1
CSARRTTGWETQYF
TGCAGTGCTAGACGGACAACAGGATGGGAGACCCAGTACTTC
>-|TRBJ2-2|TRBD2|TRBV2
CASKARGGTGELFF
TGTGCCAGCAAGGCACGGGGAGGGACCGGGGAGCTGTTTTTT
>-|TRBJ2-7|TRBD2|TRBV27
CASMPSGRDYEQYF
TGTGCCAGCATGCCTAGCGGGAGAGACTACGAGCAGTACTTC
>-|TRBJ2-7|TRBD2|TRBV5-4
CASSVSGTSGPYEQYF
TGTGCCAGCAGCGTCTCCGGGACTAGCGGCCCCTACGAGCAGTACTTC
>-|TRBJ1-5|-|TRBV4-1
CASSQDGKPNQPQHF
TGCGCCAGCAGCCAAGACGGGAAGCCGAATCAGCCCCAGCATTTT
>-|TRBJ2-2|TRBD2|TRBV5-1
CASTSSGTTGELFF
TGCGCCAGCACCTCTAGCGGGACCACCGGGGAGCTGTTTTTT
>once|TRBJ2-3|TRBD2|TRBV9
CASSVGGTSSTDTQYF
TGTGCCAGCAGCGTTGGGGGGACTAGCAGTACAGATACGCAGTATTTT
>few|TRBJ1-1|-|TRBV7-7
CASSLGTNTEAFF
TGTGCTAGCAGCTTAGGAACGAACACTGAAGCTTTCTTT
>-|TRBJ2-1|-|TRBV20-1
CSAGPVGRSYNEQFF
TGCAGTGCTGGGCCCGTTGGACGCTCCTACAATGAGCAGTTCTTC
>-|TRBJ2-2|TRBD2|TRBV20-1
CSTLSGGNTGELFF
TGCAGTACATTAAGCGGGGGGAACACCGGGGAGCTGTTTTTT